These 16 T cell receptor beta chains came from one sample sequenced in a study of CD8+CD57+ T cells in acquired aplastic anemia. The template used for profiling TCR beta VDJ and CDR3 was genomic DNA. TCRdb ran MiXCR on the reads and lists one entry per CDR3 protein. The data show some 120,000 distinct CDR3 sequences, with roughly 50% seen just once and under 3% held by the top ten. The sample comprised sorted CD4+, CD8+, or CD8+CD57+ T cells (not recorded which) from PBMCs. The receptors come from a human donor in good health, serving as a control.

V is TRBV25-1 and J is TRBJ2-3; D may correspond to TRBD1 or TRBD2 (5 bases each). Deletions cut 3 bases from V and 2 bases from J, with 9 bases between. Germline CDR1 MGHDK, CDR2 SYGVNS. CDR3 length: 14 residues. CDR3 region: CASSDPGTTDTQYF. The CDR3 DNA reads as TGTGCCAGCAGTGATCCCGGGACCACAGATACGCAGTATTTT.

This clonotype has at least ten counts. J is TRBJ1-6 and V is TRBV3-1; D might be TRBD1 (6 bases). Trimming stripped 0 bases from V and 4 bases from J, with 13 bases between. Germline V gene lookup returns CDR1 LGHDT and CDR2 YNNKEL (reference sequence). This CDR3 region has 17 residues. In nucleotides, the CDR3 is TGTGCCAGCAGCCAAGATCCGGGGGGGACATATAATTCACCCCTCCACTTT. Translated: CASSQDPGGTYNSPLHF.

There are a few counts of this clonotype. The V call is TRBV25-1, the J call TRBJ1-1; 7 nucleotides align to TRBD1. The CDR3 consists of 14 residues. Germline CDR1 MGHDK, CDR2 SYGVNS. V was pared by 5 bases and J by 4 bases, with 7 bases of the junction left unmatched. This chain's CDR3 is CASSPSGTVTEAFF. The CDR3 DNA follows: TGTGCCAGCAGTCCCTCGGGGACAGTCACTGAAGCTTTCTTT.

The chain employs TRBV7-6 and TRBJ1-1; D gene ambiguous. The V gene lost 5 bases and the J gene lost 8 bases, with 12 bases spanning the gap. Germline V CDR1 and CDR2: SGHVS, FNYEAQ. The length of the CDR3 is 12 residues. Here the CDR3 DNA reads TGTGCCAGCAGCCTCAGTCCGGGGGAAGCTTTCTTT. This translates into CASSLSPGEAFF.

The V call is TRBV12-3 or TRBV12-4, the J call TRBJ2-5; D is perhaps TRBD1 (7 bases). The V end was cut by 8 bases, the J end by 5 bases, with 18 bases between. The CDR3 length is 14 residues. The CDR3 DNA reads as TGTGCCAGCTCCTTACCAGGGGGGAGGGAGACCCAGTACTTC. Protein: CASSLPGGRETQYF.

This clonotype was seen ten or more times. The gene calls are TRBV12-3 or TRBV12-4 and TRBJ2-7; 7 bases are a match to TRBD2. The CDR3 contains 17 residues. V lost 4 bases and J lost 3; bases outside the gene matches: 15. Written as DNA, the CDR3 is TGTGCCAGCAGTTCCCGGAGGGGAGGGTCCTCTGGCTACGAGCAGTACTTC. This encodes CASSSRRGGSSGYEQYF.

This clonotype was counted between two and nine times. The V and J genes are TRBV6-1 and TRBJ2-7; D gene uncertain. Germline V gene lookup returns CDR1 MNHNS and CDR2 SASEGT. The V end was cut by 6 bases, the J end by 9 bases, with 18 bases between. The CDR3 spans 13 residues. The chain's CDR3 is CASSPGVGVGQYF. The CDR3 DNA reads TGTGCCAGCAGCCCCGGCGTTGGGGTCGGGCAGTACTTC.

The J gene is TRBJ2-3, the V gene TRBV10-3, with TRBD1 as a possible D gene (5 bases). V was cut by 7 bases and J by 2 bases, with 7 bases left in between. CDR1 and CDR2 from the germline V gene are ENHRY and SYGVKD. The CDR3 is 12 amino acids. The CDR3 nucleotides read TGTGCCATCAAGACAGACACAGATACGCAGTATTTT. Protein: CAIKTDTDTQYF.

This clonotype was counted only a few times. The missing conserved phenylalanine or tryptophan at the end of this CDR3 makes a read error likely. Because the CDR3's place on the DNA is in doubt, the DNA is left out and the CDR3 is given as listed by TCRdb. The chain has TRBV11-3 and TRBJ2-5. CDR1 and CDR2 (germline): SGHNT, YENEEA. The CDR3 spans 8 amino acids, including both terminal residues. CDR3 region: CASSTLRA.

The chain has TRBV10-3 and TRBJ2-7, with a possible D match to TRBD1 (6 bases). Germline CDR1 ENHRY, CDR2 SYGVKD. CDR3 size: 12 residues. The V end lost 6 bases, the J end lost 4 bases, and 10 bases lay between the germline ends. The CDR3 DNA is TGTGCCATCAGCCCCAGGGGTTACGAGCAGTACTTC. This sequence encodes CAISPRGYEQYF.

This clonotype was detected ten times or more. The junction shows a germline mismatch at one end, possibly a read error. The V gene is TRBV5-4, the J gene TRBJ2-3, with 7 bases matching TRBD2. From germline, CDR1 is SGHNT and CDR2 YYREEE (reference sequence). The CDR3 covers 16 residues. CDR3 nucleotides: TGTGCCAGCACCTTGGGGGGGAGGCTTAGCACAGATACGCAGTATTTT. This gives the protein CASTLGGRLSTDTQYF.

This clonotype was seen at least ten times. CDR3 region: CASSPGQGNNEQFF. The DNA for the CDR3 is TGTGCCAGCAGCCCGGGACAGGGAAACAATGAGCAGTTCTTC. V usage is TRBV7-6 and J usage is TRBJ2-1, with 9 positions matching TRBD1. CDR1 and CDR2 from the germline V gene are SGHVS and FNYEAQ. There are 14 residues in the CDR3. V dropped 5 bases and J dropped 5; count of bases not matched to a gene: 4.

Turning to this clonotype: This may be a read error, as it is one base from a much larger clone. The chain joins TRBV5-8 to TRBJ2-5; D assignment may be TRBD1 or TRBD2 (6 bases each). Germline V lookup: CDR1 SGHTS, CDR2 YDEGEE. This CDR3 has 14 amino acids. Trimming shortened V by 6 bases and J by 11 bases, and 23 bases separated the two germline ends. The CDR3 DNA reads TGTGCCAGCATTGTAGGGGGACTGATAAACGTTCAGTACTTC. Amino acids: CASIVGGLINVQYF. The variable domain in full, completed from reference TRBV5-8 and TRBJ2-5, reads EAGVTQSPTHLIKTRGQQATLRCSPISGHTSVYWYQQALGLGLQFLLWYDEGEERNRGNFPPRFSGRQFPNYSSELNVNALELEDSALYLCASIVGGLINVQYFGPGTRLLVL.

This clonotype was seen ten or more times. The rearrangement uses TRBV2 and TRBJ2-3; TRBD1 agrees at 9 bases. Germline V gene sequence: CDR1 SNHLY, CDR2 FYNNEI. Unmatched junction bases numbered 7, after V lost 5 bases and J lost 4 bases. The CDR3 length is 15 residues. The CDR3 loop reads CASSRGQGSADTQYF. As DNA, the CDR3 is TGTGCCAGCAGTCGCGGACAGGGGTCGGCAGATACGCAGTATTTT.

This clonotype was picked up many times. V is TRBV15 and J is TRBJ2-5, with 10 bases aligning to TRBD2. With 3 bases clipped from V and 2 bases from J, the junction kept 9 bases outside the gene matches. The V gene's germline CDR1 is LNHNV and CDR2 YYDKDF (reference sequence). This CDR3 comprises 17 residues. CDR3 sequence (DNA): TGTGCCACCAGCAGGCCAAGCGGGGGGGCCTTACAAGAGACCCAGTACTTC. It translates to CATSRPSGGALQETQYF.

This clonotype was observed at least ten times. CDR3 bases: TGTGCCAGCGGACGAGGAGGCGGGGGGCCTGGGGAGCAGTTCTTC. As protein: CASGRGGGGPGEQFF. This chain uses TRBV9 with TRBJ2-1, with 8 bases fitting TRBD2. There are 15 residues in the CDR3. The germline CDR1 and CDR2 sequences are SGDLS and YYNGEE. V lost 7 bases, J lost 10 bases, and 16 bases stayed unmatched.